These 31 T cell receptor beta chains were sequenced from one sample in a study of OX40 agonist ivuxolimab in advanced cancers. Measured with immunoSEQ multiplex PCR; TCRdb has only the in-frame clones, and not every one. Found here are more than 85,000 clones, less than 95% of them singletons; the top ten hold 1.5% to 2%. Material: CD4+ or CD8+ T cells sorted from blood, obtained in a trial of the OX40 agonist ivuxolimab. These receptors were taken from an adult with an advanced solid tumor such as melanoma, head and neck, liver or kidney cancer.

The chain employs TRBV23-1 and TRBJ2-3, with 10 bases that match TRBD2. TRBV23-1 is an open reading frame whose function is uncertain. V trimming: 4 bases; J trimming: 1 base; junction bases outside the gene matches: 2. There are 15 residues in the CDR3. As DNA, the CDR3 is TGCGCCAGCAGTCCAGCGGGAGGGGGCACAGATACGCAGTATTTT. Translating gives CASSPAGGGTDTQYF.

The rearrangement uses TRBV4-3 and TRBJ2-5; 7 bases align to TRBD2. CDR3 length equals 14 residues. CDR1 is LGHNA and CDR2 is YSLEER in the germline V gene. V lost 0 bases, J lost 9 bases, and 7 bases stayed unmatched. The CDR3 protein is CASSQDWGSGAQYF. Written as DNA, the CDR3 is TGCGCCAGCAGCCAAGATTGGGGCAGCGGGGCCCAGTACTTC.

The chain joins TRBV11-2 to TRBJ2-2; TRBD2 aligns across 8 bases. Germline values: CDR1 SGHAT, CDR2 FQNNGV. CDR3 size: 15 residues. Losses at the gene ends were 5 bases for V and 5 bases for J; bases not matched to a gene: 7. DNA of the CDR3: TGTGCCAGCAGCCCAGCGGGGGCGGGTACCGGGGAGCTGTTTTTT. Encoded protein: CASSPAGAGTGELFF.

This chain joins TRBV4-2 and TRBJ2-6; TRBD1 matches at 9 bases. After removal of 2 bases from V and 2 bases from J, the junction contained 7 bases not matched to a gene. The CDR3 is 18 amino acids. CDR1 is LGHNA and CDR2 is YNFKEQ in the germline V gene. CDR3 nucleotides: TGTGCCAGCAGCCAACAGACAGGGGGGATTCCTGGGGCCAACGTCCTGACTTTC. Its protein product is CASSQQTGGIPGANVLTF.

The V and J genes are TRBV7-3 and TRBJ2-2; tentatively, D is TRBD1 (6 bases). V lost 5 bases to trimming and J lost 4 bases, with 8 bases between them. This CDR3 contains 13 residues. Germline V gene sequence: CDR1 SGHTA, CDR2 FQGTGA. CDR3 DNA sequence: TGTGCCAGCAGCATCAGGGGCACCGGGGAGCTGTTTTTT. This translates into CASSIRGTGELFF.

The V call is TRBV27, the J call TRBJ2-2; no clear D gene. CDR1 is MNHEY, CDR2 SMNVEV, per germline (reference sequence). The length of the CDR3 is 13 residues. Trimming stripped 8 bases from V and 6 bases from J, with 13 bases between. DNA of the CDR3: TGTGCCAGCCACGGTTGGGGATCCGGGGAGCTGTTTTTT. It is translated as CASHGWGSGELFF.

V usage is TRBV7-2 and J usage is TRBJ2-4; 11 bases match TRBD1. The germline V gene encodes CDR1 SGHTA and CDR2 FQGNSA. The CDR3 runs to 15 residues. With V trimmed by 2 bases and J by 6 bases, 3 bases remained unmatched. The DNA of the CDR3 is TGTGCCAGCAGCTTACGTGGGACAGGGGGAAACATTCAGTACTTC. Amino acid sequence: CASSLRGTGGNIQYF.

The chain has TRBV11-2 and TRBJ1-2; no clear D. Germline CDR1 is SGHAT and CDR2 is FQNNGV. V lost 4 bases to trimming and J lost 0 bases, with 6 bases between them. The CDR3 sequence is 13 residues long. The DNA of the CDR3 is TGTGCCAGCAGCTCCCAGTCTAACTATGGCTACACCTTC. This encodes CASSSQSNYGYTF.

For this clone: The identical CDR3 is also encoded by other nucleotide sequences in the sample. This chain links TRBV7-2 with TRBJ1-5; TRBD1 aligns across 8 bases. Per the germline V gene, CDR1 is SGHTA and CDR2 is FQGNSA. The CDR3 spans 15 residues. Trimming removed 5 bases from V and 2 bases from J; junction bases left unmatched: 5. CDR3 sequence (DNA): TGTGCCAGCAGCCCTTCAGGGGGCGGCAATCAGCCCCAGCATTTT. As protein: CASSPSGGGNQPQHF.

The V call is TRBV12-5, the J call TRBJ1-4; 11 nucleotides align to TRBD1. V trimming: 1 base; J trimming: 8 bases; junction bases outside the gene matches: 6. Germline CDR1 reads LGHNT; CDR2 reads FRNRAP. This CDR3 comprises 16 residues. CDR3 in amino acids: CASGLGTGGAREKLFF. The DNA of the CDR3 is TGTGCTAGTGGTTTGGGGACAGGGGGCGCACGGGAAAAACTGTTTTTT.

The V and J genes are TRBV2 and TRBJ2-4; D unclear. There are 14 residues in the CDR3. The germline V gene encodes CDR1 SNHLY and CDR2 FYNNEI. V dropped 1 base and J dropped 7 bases, with 11 bases sitting between them. CDR3 nucleotide sequence: TGTGCCAGCAGTGAAGGTTGGGTCCAGAACATTCAGTACTTC. This sequence encodes CASSEGWVQNIQYF.

The rearrangement joins TRBV19 to TRBJ2-5; D may be TRBD1 or TRBD2 (6 bases each). The CDR3 runs 13 residues. V lost 9 bases and J 3 bases, leaving 14 bases between the germline ends. The germline CDR1 and CDR2 sequences are LNHDA and SQIVND (reference sequence). The CDR3, as DNA: TGTGCCAGCAGAGGGGGGCTGAAAGAGACCCAGTACTTC. This sequence encodes CASRGGLKETQYF.

This chain links TRBV6-1 with TRBJ2-7; D not resolved. Trimming removed 2 bases from V and 4 bases from J, with 15 bases in between. Germline values: CDR1 MNHNS, CDR2 SASEGT. The CDR3 has 15 residues. CDR3 loop: CASSEYGRDKYEQYF. CDR3 nucleotides: TGTGCCAGCAGTGAATACGGTAGGGATAAGTACGAGCAGTACTTC.

The V and J genes are TRBV28 and TRBJ2-1; D is possibly TRBD1 or TRBD2 (5 bases each). The V gene lost 3 bases and the J gene lost 6 bases, with 12 bases spanning the gap. Germline loops: CDR1 MDHEN, CDR2 SYDVKM. The length of the CDR3 is 14 residues. The CDR3 region is CASSFRGPSNEQFF. The CDR3 nucleotides read TGTGCCAGCAGTTTCCGGGGACCGAGCAATGAGCAGTTCTTC.

The genes are TRBV7-3 and TRBJ2-3, with D unclear. Germline values: CDR1 SGHTA, CDR2 FQGTGA. The CDR3 has 15 amino acids. V was pared by 2 bases and J by 0 bases, with 9 bases between. CDR3 in amino acids: CASSLSQTSTDTQYF. CDR3 nucleotides: TGTGCCAGCAGCTTATCCCAAACTAGCACAGATACGCAGTATTTT.

The chain combines TRBV29-1 with TRBJ1-3; the match to TRBD1 covers 8 bases. The CDR3 is 15 residues long. Germline assignment: CDR1 SQVTM and CDR2 ANQGSEA. Trimming at V came to 4 bases and at J to 3 bases, leaving 8 bases not matched to a gene. The CDR3 coding sequence is TGCAGCGTTGCCGAGGACAGGGCTTTTGGAAACACCATATATTTT. Protein sequence: CSVAEDRAFGNTIYF.

The chain links TRBV25-1 to TRBJ1-5, with 7 bases fitting TRBD1. This CDR3 is built from 18 residues. The V and J ends lost 0 bases and 1 base, in that order; junction bases with no gene match: 9. The germline gives CDR1 MGHDK, CDR2 SYGVNS. The CDR3 reads CASSEYRSGGRSNQPQHF. In DNA, the CDR3 is TGTGCCAGCAGTGAATATCGGTCAGGGGGGAGGAGCAATCAGCCCCAGCATTTT.

Written as DNA, the CDR3 is TGTGCCAGCGGGGTAGCGGGGCACAATGAGCAGTTCTTC. Encoded protein: CASGVAGHNEQFF. The chain combines TRBV9 with TRBJ2-1, with TRBD2 matching over 8 bases. V was clipped by 7 bases and J by 5 bases; unmatched bases: 5. The CDR3 spans 13 residues. Germline loops: CDR1 SGDLS, CDR2 YYNGEE.

The chain carries TRBV5-1 and TRBJ2-3, with TRBD2 identical over 8 bases. This CDR3 has 16 amino acids. The germline V gene encodes CDR1 SGHRS and CDR2 YFSETQ. Germline trimming cut 1 base from V and 3 bases from J; bases unmatched to any gene: 7. CDR3 coding DNA: TGCGCCAGCAGCTTGTATAGCGGGATAGGAACAGATACGCAGTATTTT. Protein: CASSLYSGIGTDTQYF.

The genes are TRBV11-3 and TRBJ1-3, with 7 bases lining up with TRBD1. Germline V lookup: CDR1 SGHNT, CDR2 YENEEA. The CDR3 has 18 amino acids. Trimming removed 4 bases from V and 0 bases from J; junction bases left unmatched: 12. In nucleotides, the CDR3 is TGTGCCAGCAGCTCAGCGGGACAGCCGTCTAGCTCTGGAAACACCATATATTTT. It codes for CASSSAGQPSSSGNTIYF.

This chain joins TRBV11-3 and TRBJ2-5; 14 bases fit TRBD2. The CDR3 has 17 residues. Trimming cost V 4 bases and J 1 base; bases outside gene matches: 5. Germline V gene lookup returns CDR1 SGHNT and CDR2 YENEEA. The CDR3 DNA sequence: TGTGCCAGCAGCTCGAGGACTAGCGGGGGGCCCCAAGAGACCCAGTACTTC. This codes for CASSSRTSGGPQETQYF.

The chain recombines TRBV6-4 with TRBJ2-1, with 10 bases matching TRBD2. V gave up 5 bases and J gave up 5 bases; unmatched junction bases: 9. The CDR3 runs 16 residues. The germline CDR1 and CDR2 sequences are MRHNA and SNTAGT. The CDR3 spells CASSTKAGGSHNEQFF. In DNA, the CDR3 is TGTGCCAGCAGTACCAAAGCGGGAGGGTCGCACAATGAGCAGTTCTTC.

The chain recombines TRBV27 with TRBJ2-7; TRBD2 is a possible D gene (5 bases). Germline-derived CDR1 and CDR2 are MNHEY and SMNVEV (reference sequence). With 0 bases removed from V and 3 bases from J, the gap between germline ends came to 9 bases. The CDR3 is 14 amino acids. The CDR3 spells CASSLSARGYEQYF. The CDR3 region has the DNA TGTGCCAGCAGTTTATCAGCCCGGGGCTACGAGCAGTACTTC.

The V call is TRBV19, the J call TRBJ1-4; D is undetermined. Trimming left V 3 bases short and J 4 bases short, with 12 bases between. There are 15 residues in the CDR3. From germline, CDR1 is LNHDA and CDR2 SQIVND (reference sequence). CDR3 protein: CASSIGGRRNEKLFF. CDR3 DNA sequence: TGTGCCAGTAGTATTGGAGGCAGACGTAATGAAAAACTGTTTTTT.

The CDR3 loop is CATSREYQGAVNEQFF. In DNA, the CDR3 is TGTGCCACCAGCAGAGAGTACCAGGGGGCAGTCAATGAGCAGTTCTTC. The chain couples TRBV15 to TRBJ2-1; TRBD1 agrees at 8 bases. V lost 0 bases, J lost 6 bases, and 7 bases stayed unmatched. CDR3 length: 16 residues. Per germline, CDR1 LNHNV and CDR2 YYDKDF (reference sequence).

The J gene is TRBJ1-2, the V gene TRBV2, with D unclear. The germline CDR1 and CDR2 sequences are SNHLY and FYNNEI. This CDR3 spans 13 amino acids. Trimming shortened V by 2 bases and J by 6 bases, and 10 bases separated the two germline ends. In DNA, the CDR3 is TGTGCCAGCAGTGAACAGGCTCAAAATGGCTACACCTTC. The encoded protein is CASSEQAQNGYTF.

A few counts support this clone. This sequence joins TRBV4-1 and TRBJ1-2, with TRBD1 matching 7 bases. Germline V CDR1 and CDR2: MGHRA, YSYEKL. The CDR3 is 13 amino acids. Trimming removed 4 bases from V and 4 bases from J; junction bases left unmatched: 3. CDR3 sequence reads: CASSRGQVYGYTF. As DNA, the CDR3 is TGCGCCAGCAGCCGCGGACAGGTCTATGGCTACACCTTC.

This chain links TRBV6-4 with TRBJ2-7, with D hard to call. The germline CDR1 and CDR2 sequences are MRHNA and SNTAGT. This CDR3 contains 14 residues. V gave up 0 bases and J gave up 5 bases, with 11 bases separating them. DNA of the CDR3: TGTGCCAGCAGTGACTCGTCAGGCTTTGACGAGCAGTACTTC. Its translation: CASSDSSGFDEQYF.

This clone was seen only a few times. The genes are TRBV11-2 and TRBJ2-7; D is possibly TRBD2 (6 bases). Germline V lookup: CDR1 SGHAT, CDR2 FQNNGV. This CDR3 has 17 residues. V lost 5 bases to trimming and J lost 6 bases, with 26 bases between them. This CDR3 reads CASSPRSGTGLFAEQYF. The DNA of the CDR3 is TGTGCCAGCAGCCCCCGGTCGGGGACGGGACTTTTCGCCGAGCAGTACTTC.

The chain couples TRBV7-9 to TRBJ2-3; TRBD2 is a possible D gene (6 bases). Germline lookup yields CDR1 SEHNR and CDR2 FQNEAQ (reference sequence). The V end was cut by 3 bases, the J end by 5 bases, with 18 bases between. The CDR3 consists of 16 residues. The CDR3 nucleotides read TGTGCCAGCAGCTTGGGCAGACTAGATCTACAAGATACGCAGTATTTT. This encodes CASSLGRLDLQDTQYF.

The chain joins TRBV12-5 to TRBJ1-5; no clear D. CDR3 length equals 13 residues. Germline V gene data show CDR1 as LGHNT and CDR2 as FRNRAP. The germline V and J ends were trimmed by 0 bases and 0 bases, with 0 bases remaining between them. The CDR3 loop reads CASGLVSNQPQHF. CDR3 bases: TGTGCTAGTGGTTTGGTTAGCAATCAGCCCCAGCATTTT.